This T cell receptor beta chain appears in the sequencing data of a study of control samples from healthy donors and cancer patients (dated by TCRdb to 2020 to 2022). To note about this clone: This clone's antigen is unknown. No qualities accompany the bases; no much larger clone lies one base away.

CDR3 length: 13 amino acids, cysteine to phenylalanine. The kept DNA is CDR3 alone, 39 bases in frame from the first base. Per the germline V gene, MNHEY is the CDR1 and SVGEGT is the CDR2. Trimming removed 7 bases from V and 2 bases from J; the gene matches leave 4 bases unexplained. The protocol used for the library was the immunoSEQ multiplex PCR assay. The clones in this table, taken by TCRdb from immuneACCESS, are in-frame only. Not every clone is retained; where verified, under half of the shortfall comes from an unresolved V gene, and the cause of the rest is unknown. For this sample there are approximately 150,000 clones; roughly 94% appear just once. Around 13% of the sample rests with the top ten.

This TCR came from a man aged 35-49 years in good health. The receptor chain draws on TRBV6-2 or TRBV6-3 and TRBJ1-2; 7 bases in between match TRBD1. The source material was blood. The sequenced DNA is TGTGCCAGCACCCCGACAGGGAACTATGGCTACACCTTC. This sequence encodes CASTPTGNYGYTF.